The 20 T cell receptor beta chains in this list originate from one sample, sequenced in a study of cytomegalovirus exposure and HLA in healthy donors. The PCR ran on 60 Vbeta and 13 Jbeta primers. Assay: immunoSEQ multiplex PCR; the TCRdb copy retains only in-frame clones and omits some. There are roughly 100,000 clones in the sample; roughly 70% occur only once, and roughly 1.2% lies in the top ten. Sequenced sample: PBMCs. These receptors were taken from a man aged 35-49 years in good health and CMV-seronegative.

The gene calls are TRBV27 and TRBJ2-6; weak D call: TRBD1 (5 bases). CDR3 length: 15 residues. Germline assignment: CDR1 MNHEY and CDR2 SMNVEV (reference sequence). Trimming took off 6 bases at V and 1 base at J, with 10 bases between the two ends. The CDR3 DNA sequence: TGTGCCAGCAGCACCAGGGAATCTGGGGCCAACGTCCTGACTTTC. Translating it yields CASSTRESGANVLTF.

This clone has a handful of counts. The rearrangement uses TRBV2 and TRBJ2-7, with TRBD2 matching over 16 bases. CDR3 size: 16 residues. The germline V gene has CDR1 SNHLY and CDR2 FYNNEI. The junction had 7 bases not matched to a gene; V was cut back by 6 bases and J by 5 bases. The CDR3 nucleotides are TGTGCCAGCAGGGCCGGGACTAGCGGGGGGGCCCACGAGCAGTACTTC. This codes for CASRAGTSGGAHEQYF.

The V gene is TRBV30, the J gene TRBJ1-1, with no clear D. Trimming cost V 3 bases and J 8 bases, with 16 bases left between them. CDR1 GTSNPN and CDR2 SVGIG come from the germline V gene (reference sequence). The CDR3 is 13 residues long. CDR3 bases: TGTGCCTGGAGCCTCTCCCCAGAGGGCGAAGCTTTCTTT. As protein: CAWSLSPEGEAFF.

The chain uses TRBV14 and TRBJ1-2; D gene unclear. V was pared by 4 bases and J by 3 bases, with 21 bases between. Germline lookup yields CDR1 SGHDN and CDR2 FVKESK. The CDR3 has 17 amino acids. CDR3 coding DNA: TGTGCCAGCAGCCCCCCCCGGGGTCTTCGAGGCGACTATGGCTACACCTTC. It translates to CASSPPRGLRGDYGYTF.

This chain connects TRBV4-3 to TRBJ2-3; no clear D. V was clipped by 0 bases and J by 1 base, with 8 bases between them. The length of the CDR3 is 15 residues. From germline, CDR1 is LGHNA and CDR2 YSLEER. CDR3 sequence (DNA): TGCGCCAGCAGCCAAGATAAGCGCGGCACAGATACGCAGTATTTT. As protein: CASSQDKRGTDTQYF.

The count of this clone is one. The chain carries TRBV4-2 and TRBJ2-7, with TRBD1 as a possible D gene (6 bases). In germline, CDR1 is LGHNA, CDR2 YNFKEQ. V lost 3 bases and J lost 5, with 23 bases in between. This CDR3 is 17 amino acids long. The CDR3 region has the DNA TGTGCCAGCAGCCAGGCTACTAACAGGGTCGACACCCACGAGCAGTACTTC. This sequence encodes CASSQATNRVDTHEQYF.

V is TRBV18 and J is TRBJ1-5; the match to TRBD1 covers 11 bases. Unmatched junction bases numbered 1, after V lost 0 bases and J lost 3 bases. The germline CDR1 and CDR2 sequences are KGHSH and LQKENI. This CDR3 region has 16 residues. Here the CDR3 DNA reads TGTGCCAGCTCACCACCGGACAGGGGGCCCAATCAGCCCCAGCATTTT. Amino acid sequence: CASSPPDRGPNQPQHF.

This clone appeared once. The chain is built from TRBV25-1 and TRBJ2-7; perhaps TRBD2 as D (5 bases). Between the trimmed V and J ends, which lost 0 bases and 1 base, there was a span of 7 bases. In germline, CDR1 is MGHDK, CDR2 SYGVNS. The CDR3 spans 14 residues. DNA of the CDR3: TGTGCCAGCAGTGAATACCGGGGATCCTACGAGCAGTACTTC. Its protein product is CASSEYRGSYEQYF.

V is TRBV6-5 and J is TRBJ1-3; possibly TRBD1 for D (5 bases). Germline V gene sequence: CDR1 MNHEY, CDR2 SVGAGI. The CDR3 extends over 15 amino acids. V lost 2 bases and J lost 4, with 12 bases in between. DNA for the CDR3: TGTGCCAGCAGTTACCGAGGGAGGGGAGGAAACACCATATATTTT. Translation gives CASSYRGRGGNTIYF.

The chain recombines TRBV5-1 with TRBJ2-7; TRBD2 is a possible D gene (6 bases). V lost 4 bases, J lost 3 bases, and 14 bases lay in between. In germline, CDR1 is SGHRS, CDR2 YFSETQ. The CDR3 has 14 residues. The CDR3 DNA is TGCGCCAGCAGCCTCGGGACTTCCGGCTACGAGCAGTACTTC. Translating it yields CASSLGTSGYEQYF. The whole variable domain, filled in from reference TRBV5-1 and TRBJ2-7, reads KAGVTQTPRYLIKTRGQQVTLSCSPISGHRSVSWYQQTPGQGLQFLFEYFSETQRNKGNFPGRFSGRQFSNSRSEMNVSTLELGDSALYLCASSLGTSGYEQYFGPGTRLTVT.

A note on this clone: The junction departs from the called germline gene at one end, perhaps through a read error. The J gene is TRBJ2-5, the V gene TRBV7-9; 13 nucleotides match TRBD2. In germline, CDR1 is SEHNR, CDR2 FQNEAQ (reference sequence). CDR3 size: 17 residues. CDR3 in DNA: TGTTCCAGCAGCAAACGTCCGGGACTAGCGGGATTTGAGACCCAGTACTTC. Residues: CSSSKRPGLAGFETQYF.

The chain has TRBV27 and TRBJ1-1; tentatively, D is TRBD1 (6 bases). The CDR3 sequence is 14 residues long. Trimming pared 2 bases from V and 2 bases from J, leaving 9 bases between. In germline, CDR1 is MNHEY, CDR2 SMNVEV (reference sequence). CDR3 amino acids: CASSLGGANTEAFF. The CDR3 region has the DNA TGTGCCAGCAGTTTAGGGGGGGCTAACACTGAAGCTTTCTTT.

This chain connects TRBV6-6 to TRBJ1-3; 8 nucleotides align to TRBD1. The CDR3 extends over 13 amino acids. V trimming: 5 bases; J trimming: 8 bases; junction bases outside the gene matches: 5. Per the germline V gene, CDR1 is MNHNY and CDR2 is SVGAGI (reference sequence). CDR3 sequence (DNA): TGTGCCAGCAGTCAGGGGGCTCTGGACACCATATATTTT. This gives the protein CASSQGALDTIYF.

This chain links TRBV5-6 with TRBJ1-6; 9 bases fit TRBD1. Germline V gives CDR1 SGHDT, CDR2 YYEEEE. The CDR3 has 18 residues. V lost 4 bases to trimming and J lost 4 bases; unmatched junction nucleotides: 12. The CDR3 region has the DNA TGTGCCAGCAGCCTACACACCTCAGGGACAGGGTATAATTCACCCCTCCACTTT. The encoded protein is CASSLHTSGTGYNSPLHF. Using reference TRBV5-6 and TRBJ1-6 for the parts outside the CDR3, the full variable domain is DAGVTQSPTHLIKTRGQQVTLRCSPKSGHDTVSWYQQALGQGPQFIFQYYEEEERQRGNFPDRFSGHQFPNYSSELNVNALLLGDSALYLCASSLHTSGTGYNSPLHFGNGTRLTVT.

V and J are TRBV10-3 and TRBJ1-1; 7 nucleotides line up with TRBD1. Germline CDR1 and CDR2: ENHRY and SYGVKD. The CDR3 has 14 amino acids. J was trimmed by 4 bases and V by 4 bases; bases with no gene match: 6. CDR3 sequence reads: CAISVEGARTEAFF. As DNA, the CDR3 is TGTGCCATCAGTGTAGAGGGGGCGCGCACTGAAGCTTTCTTT.

The V and J genes are TRBV11-2 and TRBJ1-6, with 10 bases fitting TRBD1. Germline values: CDR1 SGHAT, CDR2 FQNNGV. Trimming at V came to 6 bases and at J to 7 bases, leaving 6 bases not matched to a gene. The CDR3 covers 15 residues. Written as DNA, the CDR3 is TGTGCCAGCAGGAGACCGGGACAGGGGAATTCACCCCTCCACTTT. It codes for CASRRPGQGNSPLHF.

V usage is TRBV7-2 and J usage is TRBJ1-1, with D unclear. The CDR3 length is 13 residues. From germline, CDR1 is SGHTA and CDR2 FQGNSA. Trimming cost V 0 bases and J 7 bases, with 9 bases left between them. The CDR3 DNA is TGTGCCAGCAGCTTAGCTGTCTTGCGTGAAGCTTTCTTT. Its translation: CASSLAVLREAFF.

The V gene is TRBV29-1, the J gene TRBJ1-1; 8 bases line up with TRBD1. The CDR3 extends over 13 amino acids. The J segment lost 6 bases and the V segment lost 7 bases, leaving 10 bases of the junction unmatched. Germline CDR1 is SQVTM and CDR2 is ANQGSEA. The CDR3 is CSASQGALAEAFF. The CDR3 DNA sequence: TGCAGCGCTTCGCAGGGGGCTCTTGCTGAAGCTTTCTTT.

This chain uses TRBV5-1 with TRBJ1-2, with 12 bases aligning to TRBD1. The CDR3 length is 16 residues. Germline lookup yields CDR1 SGHRS and CDR2 YFSETQ. V gave up 3 bases and J gave up 4 bases; unmatched junction bases: 7. CDR3 region: CASSYGTGGSFYGYTF. The CDR3 DNA sequence: TGCGCCAGCAGCTATGGGACAGGGGGCTCTTTCTATGGCTACACCTTC. Variable domain in full (rest from reference TRBV5-1 and TRBJ1-2): KAGVTQTPRYLIKTRGQQVTLSCSPISGHRSVSWYQQTPGQGLQFLFEYFSETQRNKGNFPGRFSGRQFSNSRSEMNVSTLELGDSALYLCASSYGTGGSFYGYTFGSGTRLTVV.

The chain couples TRBV7-2 to TRBJ2-7; 12 nucleotides align to TRBD2. Per the germline V gene, CDR1 is SGHTA and CDR2 is FQGNSA. J gave up 4 bases and V 6 bases, and 13 bases lay outside the gene matches. The CDR3 has 17 amino acids. The CDR3 nucleotides are TGTGCCAGCAGTCTCATACATGCGACTAGCGGGAGTTACGAGCAGTACTTC. It specifies CASSLIHATSGSYEQYF.